The sequence of this T cell receptor (beta chain) was determined in a study of T cell responses to AZD1222 COVID-19 vaccine. Turning to the study itself: Pooling covered second doses at about 4 or about 12 weeks. Study-level results: Donors were largely white British and mainly female; clonal diversity was possibly underestimated. Targets within unmutated variant regions were reportedly found for nearly half of spike-specific TCRs.

For this clone: The antigen is not known.

Here immunoSEQ multiplex PCR was the method, and the copy in TCRdb shows in-frame clones only, minus some. The data contain about 130,000 clones, approximately 83% of them singletons. Trimming cost V 3 bases and J 0 bases, with 8 bases left between them. The CDR3 covers 14 residues. CDR1 is LGHDT, CDR2 YNNKEL, per germline (reference sequence). The sequencing used peripheral blood, collected on day 0 of AZD1222 vaccination. The TCR originated in an adult in good health. This rearrangement joins TRBV3-1 (or the pseudogene TRBV3-2) to TRBJ1-2, with D uncertain. The CDR3: CASSHNQANYGYTF. In nucleotides, the CDR3 is TGTGCCAGCAGCCATAATCAGGCTAACTATGGCTACACCTTC.